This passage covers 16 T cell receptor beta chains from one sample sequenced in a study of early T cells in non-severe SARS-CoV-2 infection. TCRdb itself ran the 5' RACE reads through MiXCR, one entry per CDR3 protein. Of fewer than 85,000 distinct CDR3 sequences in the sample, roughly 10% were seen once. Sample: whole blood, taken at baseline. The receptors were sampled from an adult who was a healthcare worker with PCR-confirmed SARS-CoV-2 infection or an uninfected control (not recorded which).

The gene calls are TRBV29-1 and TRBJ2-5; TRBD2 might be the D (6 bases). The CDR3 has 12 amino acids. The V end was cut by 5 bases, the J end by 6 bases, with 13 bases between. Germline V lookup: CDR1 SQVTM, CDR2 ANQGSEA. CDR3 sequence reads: CSVRTGGKTQYF. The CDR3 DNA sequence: TGCAGCGTTCGTACTGGGGGGAAGACCCAGTACTTC. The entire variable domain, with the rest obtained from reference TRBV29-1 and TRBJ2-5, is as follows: SAVISQKPSRDICQRGTSLTIQCQVDSQVTMMFWYRQQPGQSLTLIATANQGSEATYESGFVIDKFPISRPNLTFSTLTVSNMSPEDSSIYLCSVRTGGKTQYFGPGTRLLVL.

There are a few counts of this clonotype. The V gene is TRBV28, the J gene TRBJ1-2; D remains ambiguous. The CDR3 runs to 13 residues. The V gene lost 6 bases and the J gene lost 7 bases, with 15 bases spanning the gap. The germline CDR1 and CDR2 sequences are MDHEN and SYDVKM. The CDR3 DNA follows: TGTGCCAGCAGCCCCGGACGGGAACGTGGCTACACCTTC. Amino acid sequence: CASSPGRERGYTF.

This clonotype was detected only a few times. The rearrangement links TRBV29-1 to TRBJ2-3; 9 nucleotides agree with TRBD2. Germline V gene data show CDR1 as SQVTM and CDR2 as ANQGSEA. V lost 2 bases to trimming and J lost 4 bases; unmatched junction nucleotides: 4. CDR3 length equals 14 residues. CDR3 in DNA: TGCAGCGTTGAAAATAGCGGGGGTCCAGATACGCAGTATTTT. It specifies CSVENSGGPDTQYF.

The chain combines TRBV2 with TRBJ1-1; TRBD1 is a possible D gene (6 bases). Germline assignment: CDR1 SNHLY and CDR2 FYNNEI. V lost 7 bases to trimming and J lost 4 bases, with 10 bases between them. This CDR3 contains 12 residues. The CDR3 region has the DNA TGTGCCAGCACAGGGGCCCCCACTGAAGCTTTCTTT. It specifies CASTGAPTEAFF.

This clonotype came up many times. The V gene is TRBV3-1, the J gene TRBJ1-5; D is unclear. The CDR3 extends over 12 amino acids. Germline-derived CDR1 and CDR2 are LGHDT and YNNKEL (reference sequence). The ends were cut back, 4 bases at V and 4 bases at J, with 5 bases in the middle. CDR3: CASSLQNQPQHF. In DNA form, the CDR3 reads TGTGCCAGCAGCCTTCAAAATCAGCCCCAGCATTTT. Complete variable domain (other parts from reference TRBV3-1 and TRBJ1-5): DTAVSQTPKYLVTQMGNDKSIKCEQNLGHDTMYWYKQDSKKFLKIMFSYNNKELIINETVPNRFSPKSPDKAHLNLHINSLELGDSAVYFCASSLQNQPQHFGDGTRLSIL.

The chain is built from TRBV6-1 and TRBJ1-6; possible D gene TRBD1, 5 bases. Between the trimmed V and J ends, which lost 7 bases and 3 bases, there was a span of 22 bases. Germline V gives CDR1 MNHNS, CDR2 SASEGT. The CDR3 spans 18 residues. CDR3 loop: CASNLSAGRVNYNSPLHF. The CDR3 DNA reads TGTGCCAGCAATTTAAGTGCGGGCAGGGTAAACTATAATTCACCCCTCCACTTT.

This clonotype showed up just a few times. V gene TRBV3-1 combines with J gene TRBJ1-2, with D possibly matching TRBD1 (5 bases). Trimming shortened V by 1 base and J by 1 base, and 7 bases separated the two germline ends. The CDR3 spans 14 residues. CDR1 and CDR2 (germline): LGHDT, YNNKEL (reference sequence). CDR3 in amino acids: CASSQVGGNYGYTF. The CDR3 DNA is TGTGCCAGCAGCCAAGTCGGGGGTAACTATGGCTACACCTTC.

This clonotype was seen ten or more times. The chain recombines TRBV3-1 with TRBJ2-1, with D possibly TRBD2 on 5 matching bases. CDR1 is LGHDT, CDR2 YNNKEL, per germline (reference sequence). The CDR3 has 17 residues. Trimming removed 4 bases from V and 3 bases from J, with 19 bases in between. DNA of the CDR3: TGTGCCAGCAGCCTTGCCTCCGGGGTCTTGGTCTACAATGAGCAGTTCTTC. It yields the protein CASSLASGVLVYNEQFF.

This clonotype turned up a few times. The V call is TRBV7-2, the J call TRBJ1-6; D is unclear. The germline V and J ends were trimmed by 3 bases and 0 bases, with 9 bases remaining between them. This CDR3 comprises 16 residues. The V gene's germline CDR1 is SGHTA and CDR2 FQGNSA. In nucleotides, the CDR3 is TGTGCCAGCAGCTTTAGCGGAAGCTCCTATAATTCACCCCTCCACTTT. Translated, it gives CASSFSGSSYNSPLHF.

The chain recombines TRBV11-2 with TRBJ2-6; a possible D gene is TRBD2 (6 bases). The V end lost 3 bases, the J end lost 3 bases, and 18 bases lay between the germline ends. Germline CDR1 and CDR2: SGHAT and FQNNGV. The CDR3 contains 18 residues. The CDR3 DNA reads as TGTGCCAGCAGCTTTAGGAGGGAACTTGTGCGTGGGGCCAACGTCCTGACTTTC. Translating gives CASSFRRELVRGANVLTF.

CDR3 loop: CASSEAPTGINQPQHF. The CDR3 DNA reads as TGTGCCAGCAGTGAAGCACCCACCGGGATCAATCAGCCCCAGCATTTT. This sequence joins TRBV6-1 and TRBJ1-5, with no clear D. V lost 0 bases to trimming and J lost 3 bases, with 12 bases between them. Germline assignment: CDR1 MNHNS and CDR2 SASEGT. The CDR3 totals 16 residues.

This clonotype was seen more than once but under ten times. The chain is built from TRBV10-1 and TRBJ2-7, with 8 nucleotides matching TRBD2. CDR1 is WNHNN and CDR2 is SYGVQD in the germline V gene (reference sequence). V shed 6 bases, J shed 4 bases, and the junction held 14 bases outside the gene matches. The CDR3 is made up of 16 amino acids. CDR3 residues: CASSPIQAGGRYEQYF. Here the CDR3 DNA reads TGCGCCAGCAGCCCGATTCAGGCGGGGGGCAGGTACGAGCAGTACTTC.

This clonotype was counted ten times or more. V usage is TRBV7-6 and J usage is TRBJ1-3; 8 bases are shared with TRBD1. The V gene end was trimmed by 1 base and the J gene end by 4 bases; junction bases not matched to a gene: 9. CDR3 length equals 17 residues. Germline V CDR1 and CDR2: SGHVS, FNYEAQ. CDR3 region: CASSLGSTGATGNTIYF. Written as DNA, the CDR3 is TGTGCCAGCAGCTTAGGGTCGACAGGGGCGACGGGAAACACCATATATTTT.

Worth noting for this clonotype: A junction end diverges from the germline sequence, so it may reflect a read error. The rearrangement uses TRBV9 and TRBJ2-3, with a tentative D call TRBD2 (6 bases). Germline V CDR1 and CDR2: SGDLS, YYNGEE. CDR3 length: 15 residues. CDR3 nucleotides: TGTACCAGCTCCTACAAAACGGGGGACACAGATACGCAGTATTTT. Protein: CTSSYKTGDTDTQYF.

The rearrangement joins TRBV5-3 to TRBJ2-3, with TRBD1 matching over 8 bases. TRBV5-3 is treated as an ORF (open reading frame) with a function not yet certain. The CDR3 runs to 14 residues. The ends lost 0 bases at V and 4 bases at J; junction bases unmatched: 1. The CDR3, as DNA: TGTGCCAGAAGCTTGGTACAGGGGGCAGATACGCAGTATTTT. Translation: CARSLVQGADTQYF.

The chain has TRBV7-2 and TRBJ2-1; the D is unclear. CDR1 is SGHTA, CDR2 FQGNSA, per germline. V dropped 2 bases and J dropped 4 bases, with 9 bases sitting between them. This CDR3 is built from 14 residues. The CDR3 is CASSLSDGYNEQFF. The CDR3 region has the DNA TGTGCCAGCAGCTTATCGGACGGGTACAATGAGCAGTTCTTC.